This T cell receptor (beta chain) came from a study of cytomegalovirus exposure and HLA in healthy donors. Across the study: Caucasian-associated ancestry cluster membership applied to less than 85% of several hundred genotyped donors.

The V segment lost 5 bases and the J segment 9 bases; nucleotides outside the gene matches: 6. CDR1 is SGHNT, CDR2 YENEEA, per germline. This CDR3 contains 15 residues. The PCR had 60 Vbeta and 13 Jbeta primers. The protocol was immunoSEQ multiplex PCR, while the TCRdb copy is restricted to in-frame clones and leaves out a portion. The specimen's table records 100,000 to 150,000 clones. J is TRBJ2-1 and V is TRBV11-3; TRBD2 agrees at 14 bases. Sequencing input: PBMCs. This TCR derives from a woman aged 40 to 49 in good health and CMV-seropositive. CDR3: CASSAGLAGVGEQFF. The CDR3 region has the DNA TGTGCCAGCAGCGCGGGACTAGCGGGAGTGGGTGAGCAGTTCTTC.